This T cell receptor beta chain was recorded in a study of shared clonotypes between healthy human individuals. Measured with immunoSEQ multiplex PCR; TCRdb has only the in-frame clones, and not every one. The sample contains more than 850,000 clones, about 84% of which appear only once. From germline, CDR1 is SNHLY and CDR2 FYNNEI. Trimming shortened V by 2 bases and J by 8 bases, and 9 bases separated the two germline ends. The CDR3 length is 12 residues. The chain links TRBV2 to TRBJ2-5; no firm D call. Sequencing was carried out using memory CD4+ T cells from PBMCs. Subset of the sample: CD45RA-negative fraction. The receptor was isolated from a man in his late teens or twenties in good health. Some clones in this sample may be carry-over from other donors' samples. For the CDR3, the DNA is TGTGCCAGCAGTGAAAGAGAGCCAACCCAGTACTTC. This gives the protein CASSEREPTQYF. The full variable domain, completed using reference TRBV2 and TRBJ2-5, is EPEVTQTPSHQVTQMGQEVILRCVPISNHLYFYWYRQILGQKVEFLVSFYNNEISEKSEIFDDQFSVERPDGSNFTLKIRSTKLEDSAMYFCASSEREPTQYFGPGTRLLVL.